These 29 T cell receptor beta chains share one sample of origin, sequenced in a study of CD8+ T cells in alopecia areata. cDNA reverse transcribed from extracted RNA served as the sequencing template. The protocol was immunoSEQ multiplex PCR, while the TCRdb copy is restricted to in-frame clones and leaves out a portion. The data hold a few hundred thousand clones, with around two fifths observed a single time. Treatment indicated: oral pan-JAK inhibitor, 5-10 mg twice daily. The sequencing here drew on CD4+ T cells sorted from blood, taken between weeks 30 and 35, from a patient treated with tofacitinib. These receptors came from a human donor with alopecia areata.

This clone was counted a few times. V and J are TRBV10-3 and TRBJ2-4; 7 bases map to TRBD2. The ends lost 3 bases at V and 8 bases at J; junction bases unmatched: 4. Germline V CDR1 and CDR2: ENHRY, SYGVKD. The CDR3 runs 13 residues. The CDR3 DNA reads as TGTGCCATCAGTGATTTTGGGGGGGACATTCAGTACTTC. Translation gives CAISDFGGDIQYF.

The gene calls are TRBV5-4 and TRBJ2-7; D may be TRBD2 (6 bases). The V gene's germline CDR1 is SGHNT and CDR2 YYREEE (reference sequence). The CDR3 is 13 residues long. V lost 4 bases and J 7 bases, leaving 15 bases between the germline ends. CDR3 protein: CASSVTGGREQYF. CDR3 in DNA: TGTGCCAGCAGCGTAACCGGAGGGCGTGAGCAGTACTTC.

The table lists this clone with a few counts. V and J are TRBV19 and TRBJ2-3, with D tentatively TRBD1 (5 bases). The V end lost 3 bases, the J end lost 2 bases, and 9 bases lay between the germline ends. This CDR3 comprises 14 residues. CDR1 is LNHDA, CDR2 SQIVND, per germline (reference sequence). The CDR3 DNA reads as TGTGCCAGTAGTATCCAGGGCTCCACAGATACGCAGTATTTT. Translation: CASSIQGSTDTQYF.

This clone was found a few times. The V gene is TRBV2, the J gene TRBJ2-3; the D gene could be TRBD1 or TRBD2 (6 bases each). Trimming left V 4 bases short and J 3 bases short, with 11 bases between. This CDR3 region has 14 residues. CDR1 and CDR2 (germline): SNHLY, FYNNEI. The CDR3 loop is CASSVGGRTDTQYF. The CDR3 nucleotides are TGTGCCAGCAGTGTGGGGGGCAGGACAGATACGCAGTATTTT.

This clone was recorded a few times. The chain couples TRBV5-4 to TRBJ1-1; D not certain. CDR1 is SGHNT, CDR2 YYREEE, per germline (reference sequence). The CDR3 runs 13 residues. V gave up 1 base and J gave up 1 base, with 5 bases separating them. CDR3 loop: CASSLSANTEAFF. The CDR3 DNA reads TGTGCCAGCAGCTTGTCAGCGAACACTGAAGCTTTCTTT.

The V call is TRBV7-3, the J call TRBJ2-1, with 9 positions matching TRBD2. The J segment lost 3 bases and the V segment lost 3 bases, leaving 3 bases of the junction unmatched. Germline V gene data show CDR1 as SGHTA and CDR2 as FQGTGA. The length of the CDR3 is 15 residues. CDR3 amino acids: CASSFVSGSYNEQFF. In DNA, the CDR3 is TGTGCCAGCAGCTTCGTTAGCGGGAGCTACAATGAGCAGTTCTTC.

CDR3 loop: CAWRFSSGIPDTQYF. CDR3 DNA: TGTGCCTGGAGGTTTAGTAGCGGGATCCCAGATACGCAGTATTTT. The chain employs TRBV30 and TRBJ2-3, with TRBD2 matching over 8 bases. This CDR3 spans 15 amino acids. V lost 3 bases and J lost 4; bases outside the gene matches: 9. Germline V gene data show CDR1 as GTSNPN and CDR2 as SVGIG (reference sequence).

The V call is TRBV29-1, the J call TRBJ2-1; 13 bases are shared with TRBD2. V lost 6 bases and J lost 5; bases outside the gene matches: 4. Germline V lookup: CDR1 SQVTM, CDR2 ANQGSEA. CDR3 length: 14 residues. CDR3 coding DNA: TGCAGCGTCAGACTAGCGGGGGGTCACAATGAGCAGTTCTTC. It specifies CSVRLAGGHNEQFF.

This chain uses TRBV11-2 with TRBJ2-7, with a tentative D call TRBD2 (5 bases). Germline values: CDR1 SGHAT, CDR2 FQNNGV. V gave up 4 bases and J gave up 7 bases, with 11 bases separating them. The CDR3 consists of 12 residues. CDR3 residues: CASSSQLGEQYF. As DNA, the CDR3 is TGTGCCAGCAGCTCCCAACTAGGGGAGCAGTACTTC.

This clone was found a few times. This chain links TRBV5-6 with TRBJ2-2; TRBD2 matches at 10 bases. The V and J ends lost 0 bases and 6 bases, in that order; junction bases with no gene match: 2. Germline CDR1 and CDR2: SGHDT and YYEEEE. There are 15 residues in the CDR3. The DNA of the CDR3 is TGTGCCAGCAGCTTGGCGCTAGCGGGAGCCGGGGAGCTGTTTTTT. It codes for CASSLALAGAGELFF.

This clone has at least ten counts. The chain combines TRBV7-9 with TRBJ1-1; 7 nucleotides match TRBD1. The CDR3 totals 16 residues. Germline CDR1 is SEHNR and CDR2 is FQNEAQ (reference sequence). The J segment lost 2 bases and the V segment lost 5 bases, leaving 11 bases of the junction unmatched. This chain's CDR3 is CASSIPRGILNTEAFF. CDR3 DNA: TGTGCCAGCAGCATCCCCAGGGGGATTCTCAACACTGAAGCTTTCTTT.

The V call is TRBV6-5, the J call TRBJ2-7, with TRBD2 identical over 10 bases. CDR3 length: 15 amino acids. The J segment lost 6 bases and the V segment lost 5 bases, leaving 10 bases of the junction unmatched. Germline V gives CDR1 MNHEY, CDR2 SVGAGI. The CDR3 DNA reads TGTGCCAGCAGTCGAACAGCGGGAGGGTCTACCGAGCAGTACTTC. It is translated as CASSRTAGGSTEQYF.

This clone came up a few times. The rearrangement links TRBV18 to TRBJ1-3; perhaps TRBD1 as D (6 bases). Trimming removed 8 bases from V and 0 bases from J, with 11 bases in between. In germline, CDR1 is KGHSH, CDR2 LQKENI. The CDR3 totals 14 residues. The DNA for the CDR3 is TGTGCCAGCCGTCCAGGGGACTCTGGAAACACCATATATTTT. As protein: CASRPGDSGNTIYF. The entire variable domain, with the rest obtained from reference TRBV18 and TRBJ1-3, is as follows: NAGVMQNPRHLVRRRGQEARLRCSPMKGHSHVYWYRQLPEEGLKFMVYLQKENIIDESGMPKERFSAEFPKEGPSILRIQQVVRGDSAAYFCASRPGDSGNTIYFGEGSWLTVV.

The rearrangement joins TRBV15 to TRBJ2-2; D is possibly TRBD2 (6 bases). V dropped 8 bases and J dropped 11 bases, with 24 bases sitting between them. The germline CDR1 and CDR2 sequences are LNHNV and YYDKDF (reference sequence). CDR3 length: 15 residues. The chain's CDR3 is CATSAPGSFRGELFF. The CDR3 DNA sequence: TGTGCCACCTCCGCCCCCGGGAGCTTTAGGGGAGAGCTGTTTTTT.

This clone was seen a handful of times. The genes are TRBV4-1 and TRBJ2-2; no firm D call. The length of the CDR3 is 12 residues. The germline V gene encodes CDR1 MGHRA and CDR2 YSYEKL. Trimming took 3 bases from V and 8 from J, leaving 7 bases between them. This CDR3 is CASSHHRGELFF. The CDR3 DNA sequence: TGCGCCAGCAGCCATCATCGAGGGGAGCTGTTTTTT.

This chain links TRBV6-1 with TRBJ2-7, with 9 bases matching TRBD1. CDR3 length equals 15 residues. V shed 4 bases and J 6 bases; nucleotides not matched to a gene: 10. The germline CDR1 and CDR2 sequences are MNHNS and SASEGT. The CDR3 coding sequence is TGTGCCAGCAGTGCACTGGTAGGACAGGGGTTCGAGCAGTACTTC. This codes for CASSALVGQGFEQYF.

CDR3 nucleotides: TGTGCCAGCAGCCAAGGGACCTTACCGAATGAAAAACTGTTTTTT. It encodes CASSQGTLPNEKLFF. The chain combines TRBV4-2 with TRBJ1-4, with D uncertain. Trimming removed 1 base from V and 5 bases from J, with 11 bases in between. The CDR3 loop spans 15 amino acids. The germline V gene has CDR1 LGHNA and CDR2 YNFKEQ.

This sequence joins TRBV4-2 and TRBJ2-1, with TRBD2 matching 10 bases. V was clipped by 0 bases and J by 0 bases; unmatched bases: 2. This CDR3 spans 17 amino acids. Germline V gene lookup returns CDR1 LGHNA and CDR2 YNFKEQ. The CDR3 reads CASSQDPSGSSYNEQFF. CDR3 nucleotides: TGTGCCAGCAGCCAAGATCCTAGCGGGAGCTCCTACAATGAGCAGTTCTTC.

The chain recombines TRBV5-6 with TRBJ2-6; D call uncertain. Trimming shortened V by 5 bases and J by 0 bases, and 15 bases separated the two germline ends. The CDR3 spans 17 residues. Germline V gene lookup returns CDR1 SGHDT and CDR2 YYEEEE. In DNA form, the CDR3 reads TGTGCCAGCAGTTTTTGGACGGGCCACTCTGGGGCCAACGTCCTGACTTTC. The encoded protein is CASSFWTGHSGANVLTF.

This clone was detected a few times. The chain links TRBV6-5 to TRBJ1-5; 9 nucleotides line up with TRBD1. The V segment lost 5 bases and the J segment 2 bases; nucleotides outside the gene matches: 4. Germline loops: CDR1 MNHEY, CDR2 SVGAGI. This CDR3 comprises 15 residues. The CDR3 DNA is TGTGCCAGCAGTCCGGACAGGGGCGGCAATCAGCCCCAGCATTTT. It codes for CASSPDRGGNQPQHF.

This clone came up a few times. The chain has TRBV4-2 and TRBJ1-4; D is uncertain. The CDR3 totals 16 residues. V was clipped by 0 bases and J by 3 bases, with 11 bases between them. Germline V lookup: CDR1 LGHNA, CDR2 YNFKEQ. The CDR3 protein is CASSQDGSQANEKLFF. The CDR3 DNA reads as TGTGCCAGCAGCCAAGATGGCAGCCAAGCTAATGAAAAACTGTTTTTT.

This clone was seen a handful of times. V gene TRBV2 combines with J gene TRBJ2-3, with 11 bases aligning to TRBD1. CDR3 length equals 14 residues. CDR1 and CDR2 from the germline V gene are SNHLY and FYNNEI. V gave up 8 bases and J gave up 5 bases; unmatched junction bases: 6. The CDR3 sequence: CASRRTGGVDTQYF. The CDR3 bases are TGTGCCAGCCGCCGGACAGGGGGCGTAGATACGCAGTATTTT.

This clone was counted once. The rearrangement links TRBV13 to TRBJ2-4; weak D call: TRBD2 (6 bases). CDR1 and CDR2 (germline): PRHDT, FYEKMQ (reference sequence). The V end was cut by 0 bases, the J end by 0 bases, with 9 bases between. The CDR3 has 16 amino acids. CDR3 sequence reads: CASSLGRDQAKNIQYF. CDR3 coding DNA: TGTGCCAGCAGCTTAGGGCGGGACCAAGCCAAAAACATTCAGTACTTC. The full variable domain, completed using reference TRBV13 and TRBJ2-4, is AAGVIQSPRHLIKEKRETATLKCYPIPRHDTVYWYQQGPGQDPQFLISFYEKMQSDKGSIPDRFSAQQFSDYHSELNMSSLELGDSALYFCASSLGRDQAKNIQYFGAGTRLSVL.

This clone was recorded a few times. V gene TRBV6-1 combines with J gene TRBJ2-1, with D possibly matching TRBD1 (7 bases). Trimming shortened V by 8 bases and J by 0 bases, and 14 bases separated the two germline ends. The CDR3 loop spans 15 amino acids. The V gene's germline CDR1 is MNHNS and CDR2 SASEGT. CDR3 loop: CASYRGTASYNEQFF. The DNA for the CDR3 is TGTGCCAGCTACCGCGGGACAGCCTCCTACAATGAGCAGTTCTTC.

The chain employs TRBV9 and TRBJ2-1, with 7 bases matching TRBD2. V lost 5 bases, J lost 2 bases, and 7 bases stayed unmatched. The CDR3 has 15 residues. Germline CDR1 reads SGDLS; CDR2 reads YYNGEE. CDR3 nucleotide sequence: TGTGCCAGCAGATCAAACGGGGGGACCTACAATGAGCAGTTCTTC. Amino acids: CASRSNGGTYNEQFF.

This clone was seen a handful of times. The gene calls are TRBV14 and TRBJ2-2, with D perhaps matching TRBD2 (5 bases). The V gene lost 6 bases and the J gene lost 1 base, with 9 bases spanning the gap. The CDR3 loop spans 14 amino acids. Germline V gives CDR1 SGHDN, CDR2 FVKESK. The CDR3 DNA reads as TGTGCCAGCAGGGTGGACTTGAACACCGGGGAGCTGTTTTTT. It translates to CASRVDLNTGELFF.

The chain has TRBV6-5 and TRBJ1-1; D remains ambiguous. Trimming removed 4 bases from V and 1 base from J, with 7 bases in between. CDR1 and CDR2 (germline): MNHEY, SVGAGI. The CDR3 runs to 13 residues. CDR3 nucleotides: TGTGCCAGCAGTTCCGCTTCGAACACTGAAGCTTTCTTT. As protein: CASSSASNTEAFF.

The chain employs TRBV29-1 and TRBJ1-2, with D possibly being TRBD1 (6 bases). Germline CDR1 is SQVTM and CDR2 is ANQGSEA. The CDR3 consists of 12 residues. Trimming removed 6 bases from V and 2 bases from J, with 10 bases in between. The CDR3 loop is CSVPDRNYGYTF. CDR3 sequence (DNA): TGCAGCGTCCCTGACAGGAACTATGGCTACACCTTC. Drawing the rest from reference TRBV29-1 and TRBJ1-2, the complete variable domain is SAVISQKPSRDICQRGTSLTIQCQVDSQVTMMFWYRQQPGQSLTLIATANQGSEATYESGFVIDKFPISRPNLTFSTLTVSNMSPEDSSIYLCSVPDRNYGYTFGSGTRLTVV.

The sample holds a few counts of this clone. The chain combines TRBV12-5 with TRBJ2-2; a weak D match, TRBD2 (6 bases). Trimming cost V 1 base and J 1 base, with 16 bases left between them. The CDR3 covers 18 residues. Germline V gene data show CDR1 as LGHNT and CDR2 as FRNRAP. The DNA of the CDR3 is TGTGCTAGTGGTTTGGCGGGAGTGGGACGGGAGAACACCGGGGAGCTGTTTTTT. Its translation is CASGLAGVGRENTGELFF.